One and the same sample provided the 29 T cell receptor beta chains below, sequenced in a study of T cell repertoires in cytomegalovirus infection. Using its own MiXCR run on the reads, TCRdb lists one record per CDR3 protein. The sample gives 680,000 or so distinct CDR3 sequences, approximately 34% of which show up once; under 3.5% is in the top ten. Sample: PBMCs. These receptors originate from a human donor in good health (CMV status not recorded). Some clones in this sample may be carry-over from other donors' samples.

This clonotype was observed at least ten times. The gene calls are TRBV12-3 or TRBV12-4 and TRBJ1-5, with unresolved D. Trimming removed 0 bases from V and 4 bases from J, with 10 bases in between. CDR3 length equals 15 residues. CDR3 in amino acids: CASSLAQSANQPQHF. Written as DNA, the CDR3 is TGTGCCAGCAGTTTAGCGCAGTCCGCAAATCAGCCCCAGCATTTT.

This clonotype has only one observation. The junction differs from germline at one of its ends, possibly a read error. The chain carries TRBV12-3 or TRBV12-4 and TRBJ1-5, with D maybe TRBD1 (5 bases). The CDR3 is made up of 16 amino acids. The CDR3 sequence is CASRLAPRGLNQPQPF. As DNA, the CDR3 is TGTGCCAGCAGGTTAGCACCCCGGGGCCTAAATCAGCCCCAGCCTTTT.

This clonotype turned up a few times. Here the CDR3 reads CASSSGSGRFETQYF. The CDR3 nucleotides are TGTGCCAGCAGTTCCGGAAGCGGGAGGTTTGAGACCCAGTACTTC. V usage is TRBV28 and J usage is TRBJ2-5; 9 bases fit TRBD2. The germline CDR1 and CDR2 sequences are MDHEN and SYDVKM. Unmatched junction bases numbered 8, after V lost 4 bases and J lost 5 bases. This CDR3 is 15 amino acids long.

This chain uses TRBV4-2 with TRBJ2-5; 8 bases are shared with TRBD2. V shed 3 bases and J 2 bases; nucleotides not matched to a gene: 20. This CDR3 spans 20 amino acids. Germline-derived CDR1 and CDR2 are LGHNA and YNFKEQ. The CDR3 is CASSQGSEGAGVILQETQYF. Here the CDR3 DNA reads TGTGCCAGCAGCCAGGGATCGGAGGGAGCGGGAGTGATATTACAAGAGACCCAGTACTTC.

CDR3 loop: CASIGSGADTQYF. The CDR3 nucleotides read TGTGCCAGCATTGGGTCGGGGGCAGATACGCAGTATTTT. The V call is TRBV6-6, the J call TRBJ2-3, with D perhaps TRBD2 (6 bases). Germline V lookup: CDR1 MNHNY, CDR2 SVGAGI (reference sequence). The CDR3 consists of 13 residues. Between the trimmed V and J ends, which lost 7 bases and 4 bases, there was a span of 12 bases.

The V gene is TRBV15, the J gene TRBJ1-1; tentatively, D is TRBD1 (5 bases). CDR1 is LNHNV, CDR2 YYDKDF, per germline (reference sequence). The CDR3 length is 16 residues. Trimming removed 0 bases from V and 11 bases from J, with 22 bases in between. The CDR3 reads CATSRDSGQRIFLAFF. The DNA of the CDR3 is TGTGCCACCAGCAGAGATTCAGGACAACGAATATTTTTGGCTTTCTTT.

The chain links TRBV28 to TRBJ1-5; perhaps TRBD1 as D (5 bases). Trimming left V 10 bases short and J 6 bases short, with 13 bases between. The CDR3 is 12 amino acids. Germline-derived CDR1 and CDR2 are MDHEN and SYDVKM. The CDR3 bases are TGTGCCACCATCGGGGGGGTTCAGCCCCAGCATTTT. It specifies CATIGGVQPQHF. Combining the CDR3 with reference TRBV28 and TRBJ1-5 gives the whole variable domain DVKVTQSSRYLVKRTGEKVFLECVQDMDHENMFWYRQDPGLGLRLIYFSYDVKMKEKGDIPEGYSVSREKKERFSLILESASTNQTSMYLCATIGGVQPQHFGDGTRLSIL.

This clonotype has more than one count but fewer than ten. The rearrangement joins TRBV20-1 to TRBJ1-1; a possible D gene is TRBD1 (5 bases). Looked up from germline, CDR1 is DFQATT and CDR2 is SNEGSKA (reference sequence). The CDR3 sequence is 15 residues long. Trimming pared 5 bases from V and 3 bases from J, leaving 19 bases between. The CDR3 coding sequence is TGCAGTGCTCCAGATCGAGTGACAGTTTACACTGAAGCTTTCTTT. It yields the protein CSAPDRVTVYTEAFF.

The chain employs TRBV5-1 and TRBJ1-2, with 10 bases aligning to TRBD1. Germline values: CDR1 SGHRS, CDR2 YFSETQ. This CDR3 has 15 amino acids. The trim removed 4 bases at V and 2 bases at J, leaving 5 bases unmatched. The CDR3 DNA sequence: TGCGCCAGCAGCGTGGGACAGGGGTTGAACTATGGCTACACCTTC. It translates to CASSVGQGLNYGYTF.

The chain links TRBV7-2 to TRBJ2-4; 14 bases align to TRBD2. From germline, CDR1 is SGHTA and CDR2 FQGNSA. The V gene end was trimmed by 1 base and the J gene end by 4 bases; junction bases not matched to a gene: 6. The CDR3 loop spans 18 amino acids. CDR3 in DNA: TGTGCCAGCAGCTTAGAGGGACTAGCGGGAGTAAGGAAAAACATTCAGTACTTC. The encoded protein is CASSLEGLAGVRKNIQYF.

With respect to this clonotype: The missing conserved phenylalanine or tryptophan at the end of this CDR3 makes a read error likely. This rearrangement joins TRBV6-1 to TRBJ1-6, with D hard to call. Germline assignment: CDR1 MNHNS and CDR2 SASEGT. V was pared by 3 bases and J by 10 bases, with 4 bases between. This CDR3 comprises 11 residues. CDR3 DNA: TGTGCCAGCAGTGATTGGTCACCCCTCCACTGT. Amino acid sequence: CASSDWSPLHC.

This sequence joins TRBV5-1 and TRBJ2-7; D might be TRBD1 (6 bases). From germline, CDR1 is SGHRS and CDR2 YFSETQ. The CDR3 consists of 16 residues. Trimming took 2 bases from V and 0 from J, leaving 15 bases between them. CDR3 amino acids: CASSLSGTSSSYEQYF. The CDR3 region has the DNA TGCGCCAGCAGCTTATCCGGGACATCGAGCTCCTACGAGCAGTACTTC.

This clonotype showed up just a few times. The chain couples TRBV5-6 to TRBJ1-4, with D perhaps TRBD1 (5 bases). Trimming cost V 3 bases and J 5 bases, with 14 bases left between them. The CDR3 totals 15 residues. Per germline, CDR1 SGHDT and CDR2 YYEEEE. As DNA, the CDR3 is TGTGCCAGCAGCTCCTCAGGGATGGCGAATGAAAAACTGTTTTTT. It translates to CASSSSGMANEKLFF.

Comments on this clonotype: It is likely a read error, because the conserved phenylalanine at the end of the CDR3 is missing. This rearrangement joins TRBV6-2 or TRBV6-3 to TRBJ2-5; perhaps TRBD1 as D (5 bases). The CDR3 length is 13 residues. Trimming pared 6 bases from V and 2 bases from J, leaving 10 bases between. The germline gives CDR1 MNHEY, CDR2 SVGEGT. CDR3 nucleotide sequence: TGTGCCAGCAGCAGACAGACTCAAGAGACCCAGTACTTA. Its translation: CASSRQTQETQYL.

This chain joins TRBV28 and TRBJ1-5; D not certain. CDR3 length: 14 residues. Trimming pared 5 bases from V and 7 bases from J, leaving 15 bases between. The germline gives CDR1 MDHEN, CDR2 SYDVKM. The CDR3 loop is CASSHHARRQPQHF. In nucleotides, the CDR3 is TGTGCCAGCAGTCACCATGCCCGGAGGCAGCCCCAGCATTTT. Variable domain in full (rest from reference TRBV28 and TRBJ1-5): DVKVTQSSRYLVKRTGEKVFLECVQDMDHENMFWYRQDPGLGLRLIYFSYDVKMKEKGDIPEGYSVSREKKERFSLILESASTNQTSMYLCASSHHARRQPQHFGDGTRLSIL.

The sample holds one count of this clonotype. This chain uses TRBV19 with TRBJ1-1, with 9 bases lining up with TRBD1. Germline loops: CDR1 LNHDA, CDR2 SQIVND (reference sequence). The CDR3 spans 14 residues. V dropped 6 bases and J dropped 5; count of bases not matched to a gene: 7. This chain's CDR3 is CASRTQGAGTEAFF. Here the CDR3 DNA reads TGTGCCAGTAGGACACAGGGGGCGGGTACTGAAGCTTTCTTT.

This clonotype has a handful of counts. This chain joins TRBV15 and TRBJ2-7, with D maybe TRBD2 (5 bases). The CDR3 totals 14 residues. Germline V CDR1 and CDR2: LNHNV, YYDKDF (reference sequence). The ends were cut back, 0 bases at V and 6 bases at J, with 12 bases in the middle. CDR3 amino acids: CATSRDPTGGEQYF. DNA for the CDR3: TGTGCCACCAGCAGAGATCCCACTGGAGGCGAGCAGTACTTC.

The rearrangement links TRBV5-1 to TRBJ2-5, with 8 bases identical to TRBD2. The CDR3 is 16 amino acids. Looked up from germline, CDR1 is SGHRS and CDR2 is YFSETQ. After removal of 1 base from V and 2 bases from J, the junction contained 7 bases not matched to a gene. The DNA for the CDR3 is TGCGCCAGCAGCTTGAGTACGGGAGGGGGGCAAGAGACCCAGTACTTC. Residues: CASSLSTGGGQETQYF.

This clonotype has more than one count but fewer than ten. This rearrangement joins TRBV4-1 to TRBJ2-1; 10 nucleotides line up with TRBD1. Trimming cost V 10 bases and J 9 bases; bases outside gene matches: 27. The CDR3 runs to 19 residues. The germline V gene encodes CDR1 MGHRA and CDR2 YSYEKL. CDR3 DNA sequence: TGCGCCACCCGGTCCCACCAGGGGACCCCGGGACAGGGGCTGGGTGAGCAGTTCTTC. Translation: CATRSHQGTPGQGLGEQFF.

This clonotype showed up just a few times. V gene TRBV28 combines with J gene TRBJ2-7; 16 bases match TRBD2. J was trimmed by 7 bases and V by 5 bases; bases with no gene match: 11. Germline V lookup: CDR1 MDHEN, CDR2 SYDVKM. The length of the CDR3 is 17 residues. The CDR3 DNA follows: TGTGCCAGCAGTCAACCGGGACTAGCGGGAGGGCCTACGGAGCAGTACTTC. Translation gives CASSQPGLAGGPTEQYF. The full variable domain, its missing parts supplied by reference TRBV28 and TRBJ2-7, is DVKVTQSSRYLVKRTGEKVFLECVQDMDHENMFWYRQDPGLGLRLIYFSYDVKMKEKGDIPEGYSVSREKKERFSLILESASTNQTSMYLCASSQPGLAGGPTEQYFGPGTRLTVT.

The chain joins TRBV19 to TRBJ1-1, with D maybe TRBD1 (6 bases). Germline CDR1 reads LNHDA; CDR2 reads SQIVND (reference sequence). CDR3 length equals 14 residues. The germline V and J ends were trimmed by 4 bases and 5 bases, with 14 bases remaining between them. The CDR3 sequence: CASSKTGVRTEAFF. DNA of the CDR3: TGTGCCAGTAGTAAGACAGGCGTGAGGACTGAAGCTTTCTTT. The entire variable domain, with the rest obtained from reference TRBV19 and TRBJ1-1, is as follows: DGGITQSPKYLFRKEGQNVTLSCEQNLNHDAMYWYRQDPGQGLRLIYYSQIVNDFQKGDIAEGYSVSREKKESFPLTVTSAQKNPTAFYLCASSKTGVRTEAFFGQGTRLTVV.

The V call is TRBV18, the J call TRBJ2-7; a possible D gene is TRBD1 (8 bases). From germline, CDR1 is KGHSH and CDR2 LQKENI. The CDR3 totals 15 residues. The germline V and J ends were trimmed by 0 bases and 4 bases, with 13 bases remaining between them. CDR3 loop: CASSPPTGGEYEQYF. CDR3 DNA sequence: TGTGCCAGCTCACCACCAACAGGGGGGGAATACGAGCAGTACTTC.

This clonotype was recorded a few times. V is TRBV20-1 and J is TRBJ2-1; 10 bases align to TRBD1. The CDR3 covers 14 residues. Germline V gene lookup returns CDR1 DFQATT and CDR2 SNEGSKA (reference sequence). The V and J ends lost 2 bases and 8 bases, in that order; junction bases with no gene match: 6. CDR3 region: CSARRPGQGYEQFF. DNA of the CDR3: TGCAGTGCTAGAAGACCGGGACAGGGGTATGAGCAGTTCTTC.

This chain connects TRBV7-9 to TRBJ2-7, with TRBD1 matching over 9 bases. V lost 6 bases, J lost 1 base, and 13 bases stayed unmatched. The CDR3 extends over 17 amino acids. Germline V gene sequence: CDR1 SEHNR, CDR2 FQNEAQ (reference sequence). CDR3 in DNA: TGTGCCAGCAGTCCAGCGGAAGGGACAGGGTGGTCCTACGAGCAGTACTTC. Translated: CASSPAEGTGWSYEQYF.

The rearrangement joins TRBV7-9 to TRBJ1-5, with a weak D call TRBD1 (5 bases). V lost 5 bases, J lost 3 bases, and 11 bases lay in between. The CDR3 is 14 amino acids. Per germline, CDR1 SEHNR and CDR2 FQNEAQ (reference sequence). The CDR3 is CASSRLGDNQPQHF. CDR3 DNA: TGTGCCAGCAGCCGACTAGGGGACAATCAGCCCCAGCATTTT.

V usage is TRBV12-3 or TRBV12-4 and J usage is TRBJ2-3; TRBD2 matches at 13 bases. J gave up 7 bases and V 10 bases, and 14 bases lay outside the gene matches. The CDR3 runs 16 residues. The CDR3 spells CAIRTSGRRGGNTQYF. Written as DNA, the CDR3 is TGTGCCATCCGGACTAGCGGGAGAAGAGGAGGGAATACGCAGTATTTT.

This clonotype was detected once. This chain connects TRBV6-6 to TRBJ1-3; maybe TRBD1 (5 bases). V lost 7 bases, J lost 10 bases, and 14 bases lay in between. Germline lookup yields CDR1 MNHNY and CDR2 SVGAGI (reference sequence). The CDR3 consists of 12 residues. CDR3 in DNA: TGTGCCAGCACCTACGGGGGTAGAACCATATATTTT. Translation: CASTYGGRTIYF.

In its sample, this clonotype was seen many times. V and J are TRBV18 and TRBJ2-7; no reliable D call. The CDR3 has 12 residues. Germline-derived CDR1 and CDR2 are KGHSH and LQKENI. Trimming shortened V by 8 bases and J by 0 bases, and 8 bases separated the two germline ends. CDR3 nucleotide sequence: TGTGCCAGCAGTCCCGGCTCCTACGAGCAGTACTTC. Its protein product is CASSPGSYEQYF.

There are a few counts of this clonotype. The chain employs TRBV5-1 and TRBJ2-7; no firm D call. Germline V gives CDR1 SGHRS, CDR2 YFSETQ. The ends were cut back, 4 bases at V and 2 bases at J, with 16 bases in the middle. The CDR3 length is 15 residues. The CDR3 bases are TGCGCCAGCAGCCCTTCAGTATCTGAGGCCTACGAGCAGTACTTC. Translating it yields CASSPSVSEAYEQYF.